Following are 19 T cell receptor beta chains from one sample sequenced in a study of T cells in women clearing cervical HPV infection. Some clones are missing from TCRdb's copy, which holds only in-frame ones; the method was immunoSEQ multiplex PCR. Its listing shows approximately 30,000 clones. Specimen: blood buffy coat. The source of these receptors is a woman between 18 and 70 years old with a cervical HPV16 infection that either progressed to CIN3+ or cleared (not recorded which).

Notes on this clone: The read ends 3 residues before the CDR3 terminus; that terminus is restored from the germline J gene. The chain is built from TRBV14 and TRBJ2-3, with 7 bases fitting TRBD2. The CDR3 has 16 residues. CDR1 is SGHDN and CDR2 is FVKESK in the germline V gene. V shed 2 bases and J 1 base; nucleotides not matched to a gene: 6. The CDR3 loop reads CASSQLSSGGTDTQYF. The CDR3 DNA, read in part, is TGTGCCAGCAGCCAACTTTCTAGCGGAGGCACAGATACG. The whole variable domain, remainder taken from reference TRBV14 and TRBJ2-3, is EAGVTQFPSHSVIEKGQTVTLRCDPISGHDNLYWYRRVMGKEIKFLLHFVKESKQDESGMPNNRFLAERTGGTYSTLKVQPAELEDSGVYFCASSQLSSGGTDTQYFGPGTRLTVL.

Remarks on this clone: The read finishes 3 residues shy of the CDR3 end, and the germline J gene is used to complete it. The chain is built from TRBV7-8 and TRBJ2-3; a possible D gene is TRBD1 (5 bases). Germline CDR1 SGHVS, CDR2 FQNEAQ. V was clipped by 0 bases and J by 3 bases, with 13 bases between them. CDR3 length equals 16 residues. Here the CDR3 reads CASSLARYRRTDTQYF. CDR3 bases read: TGTGCCAGCAGCTTAGCGCGATACAGGCGTACAGATACG.

A remark on this clone: The CDR3 is cut off 3 residues early in the read; its end comes from the germline J gene. The chain employs TRBV5-1 and TRBJ1-1, with unresolved D. Deletions cut 0 bases from V and 0 bases from J, with 12 bases between. In germline, CDR1 is SGHRS, CDR2 YFSETQ. The CDR3 runs 16 residues. CDR3: CASSLGQNLLNTEAFF. The DNA read from the CDR3 is TGCGCCAGCAGCTTGGGGCAGAATCTCTTGAACACTGAA. Variable domain in full (rest from reference TRBV5-1 and TRBJ1-1): KAGVTQTPRYLIKTRGQQVTLSCSPISGHRSVSWYQQTPGQGLQFLFEYFSETQRNKGNFPGRFSGRQFSNSRSEMNVSTLELGDSALYLCASSLGQNLLNTEAFFGQGTRLTVV.

With respect to this clone: The observed sequence ends 3 residues before the CDR3 terminus, with the missing tail filled in from the germline J gene. The genes are TRBV5-1 and TRBJ2-1, with 7 bases that match TRBD2. V was pared by 4 bases and J by 1 base, with 8 bases of the junction left unmatched. Germline V gene data show CDR1 as SGHRS and CDR2 as YFSETQ. This CDR3 contains 16 residues. CDR3 DNA, as far as it was read: TGCGCCAGCAGCCCGGGGTCCGGGGGGTCCTACAATGAG. Translation gives CASSPGSGGSYNE. From start to end, the CDR3 is CASSPGSGGSYNEQFF.

As concerns this clone: The CDR3 goes on 3 residues after the read ends, and that part is filled in from the germline J gene. This chain connects TRBV5-1 to TRBJ1-6; D perhaps matches TRBD1 (6 bases). This CDR3 has 14 residues. With 0 bases removed from V and 6 bases from J, the gap between germline ends came to 7 bases. Germline CDR1 and CDR2: SGHRS and YFSETQ. CDR3: CASSLGQVNSPLHF. CDR3 DNA (partial): TGCGCCAGCAGCTTGGGACAGGTTAATTCACCC.

To note about this clone: The read gets to within 3 residues of the CDR3 end, and the germline J gene fills in the rest. The chain uses TRBV19 and TRBJ1-2; the D is unclear. CDR3 length: 17 amino acids. The germline V gene encodes CDR1 LNHDA and CDR2 SQIVND (reference sequence). The CDR3 sequence: CASSEERLADRTDTYTF. Partial CDR3 DNA: TGTGCCAGTAGCGAAGAAAGACTAGCGGATCGCACAGATACC.

A note on this clone: The read comes to an end 3 residues before the CDR3 does, leaving the germline J gene to fill in the end. This chain joins TRBV7-8 and TRBJ1-1; no firm D call. The CDR3 loop spans 16 amino acids. V was pared by 5 bases and J by 6 bases, with 22 bases between. Germline V gene sequence: CDR1 SGHVS, CDR2 FQNEAQ. The CDR3 bases that were read are TGTGCCAGCAGCATACGCCGGGCTCGCACTAGCTCTGAA. Translation: CASSIRRARTSSE. The entire CDR3 is CASSIRRARTSSEAFF.

Regarding this clone: The observed sequence ends 3 residues before the CDR3 terminus, with the missing tail filled in from the germline J gene. The rearrangement uses TRBV20-1 and TRBJ2-7; the D call may be TRBD1 or TRBD2 (6 bases each). Between the trimmed V and J ends, which lost 0 bases and 3 bases, there was a span of 15 bases. CDR1 is DFQATT, CDR2 SNEGSKA, per germline (reference sequence). This CDR3 region has 15 residues. Partial CDR3 DNA: TGCAGTGCTAGAGACAGGCGGGACACTATCTACGAG. It encodes CSARDRRDTIYE. The full CDR3 sequence reads CSARDRRDTIYEQYF.

In the case of this clone: From the germline J gene comes the end of the CDR3, since the read stops 3 residues before it. V usage is TRBV7-3 and J usage is TRBJ2-3; no clear D gene. There are 14 residues in the CDR3. Germline values: CDR1 SGHTA, CDR2 FQGTGA. The covered CDR3 bases are TGTGCCAGCAGCTTAACGGGCTCCCAAGAGACG. This encodes CASSLTGSQET. The CDR3 reads in full as CASSLTGSQETQYF.

With regard to this clone: The read halts 3 residues ahead of the CDR3 end, with the missing end drawn from the germline J gene. Within the sample, other DNA sequences also encode this same CDR3. The chain couples TRBV30 to TRBJ1-3, with TRBD1 matching 8 bases. Per the germline V gene, CDR1 is GTSNPN and CDR2 is SVGIG (reference sequence). This CDR3 comprises 14 residues. Trimming at V came to 1 base and at J to 5 bases, leaving 4 bases not matched to a gene. CDR3 region: CAWSAWDRRNTIYF. The sequenced CDR3 bases are TGTGCCTGGAGTGCGTGGGACAGGAGAAACACC.

With regard to this clone: The read finishes 3 residues shy of the CDR3 end, and the germline J gene is used to complete it. This chain uses TRBV2 with TRBJ1-6; TRBD1 might be the D (5 bases). CDR1 and CDR2 from the germline V gene are SNHLY and FYNNEI. CDR3 size: 15 residues. V was pared by 6 bases and J by 5 bases, with 14 bases between. CDR3 residues: CASSYSQGDNSPLHF. The DNA read from the CDR3 is TGTGCCAGCAGCTACTCCCAGGGAGATAATTCACCC.

Considering frequency, this clone is medium-sized. This CDR3 reads CASSQDSPLGTEGGYTF. The CDR3 bases that were read are TGCGCCAGCAGCCAAGATTCCCCCCTCGGTACCGAGGGCGGC. The rearrangement links TRBV4-1 to TRBJ1-2; D is undetermined. The sequenced fragment ends 3 residues before the CDR3 boundary, so the rest is inferred from the germline J gene. This CDR3 region has 17 residues. Germline CDR1 and CDR2: MGHRA and YSYEKL.

A remark on this clone: Read sequence stops 3 residues before the CDR3 end, and the germline J gene provides the missing end. This chain connects TRBV20-1 to TRBJ2-2; 8 bases map to TRBD2. The CDR3 totals 14 residues. Unmatched junction bases numbered 5, after V lost 5 bases and J lost 3 bases. CDR1 and CDR2 (germline): DFQATT, SNEGSKA (reference sequence). CDR3 bases read: TGCAGTGCTCGGGGGGGGGCCTACACCGGGGAG. Translation gives CSARGGAYTGE. Given in full, the CDR3 is CSARGGAYTGELFF.

In the case of this clone: The missing CDR3 end, 3 residues past where the read stops, is filled in from the germline J gene. The chain joins TRBV5-1 to TRBJ2-7; 7 bases map to TRBD2. Germline V gene data show CDR1 as SGHRS and CDR2 as YFSETQ. The CDR3 sequence is 15 residues long. V lost 2 bases to trimming and J lost 0 bases; unmatched junction nucleotides: 5. The CDR3 protein is CASSLTGGSSYEQYF. The sequenced part of the CDR3 DNA is TGCGCCAGCAGCTTAACGGGGGGAAGCTCCTACGAG.

As regards this clone: The read ends 3 residues before the CDR3 terminus; that terminus is restored from the germline J gene. The chain couples TRBV2 to TRBJ2-7; 9 bases match TRBD1. The J segment lost 3 bases and the V segment lost 2 bases, leaving 2 bases of the junction unmatched. The CDR3 totals 14 residues. Germline V CDR1 and CDR2: SNHLY, FYNNEI. CDR3: CASSEPTGGYEQYF. CDR3 DNA (partial): TGTGCCAGCAGTGAACCGACAGGGGGCTACGAG.

On this clone itself: The read ends 3 residues before the CDR3 terminus; that terminus is restored from the germline J gene. The chain links TRBV16 to TRBJ2-2, with D perhaps TRBD1 (5 bases). In germline, CDR1 is KGHSY, CDR2 FQNENV. This CDR3 has 14 residues. CDR3: CASSPNSGANVLFF. The CDR3 bases that were read are TGTGCCAGCAGTCCCAACTCTGGGGCCAACGTG.

In the case of this clone: The read is 3 residues too short to cover the CDR3 end, so that end is filled in from the germline J gene. The genes are TRBV6-1 and TRBJ1-2; 8 bases agree with TRBD1. The CDR3 is 15 amino acids. The V gene's germline CDR1 is MNHNS and CDR2 SASEGT. Losses at the gene ends were 4 bases for V and 5 bases for J; bases not matched to a gene: 9. The part of the CDR3 DNA that was read is TGTGCCAGCAGTGCCCATGGACAGGGATTGTATGGC. Protein: CASSAHGQGLYG. The full CDR3 protein reads CASSAHGQGLYGYTF.

Partial CDR3 DNA: TGTGCCAGCAGCCAAGCGTTACAAGAGACG. This encodes CASSQALQET. The CDR3 as a whole reads CASSQALQETQYF. The chain carries TRBV14 and TRBJ2-3; no reliable D call. The read falls 3 residues short of the CDR3 end, and the missing part is taken from the germline J gene. This CDR3 has 13 amino acids. From germline, CDR1 is SGHDN and CDR2 FVKESK. Full variable domain (outside the CDR3, taken from reference TRBV14 and TRBJ2-3): EAGVTQFPSHSVIEKGQTVTLRCDPISGHDNLYWYRRVMGKEIKFLLHFVKESKQDESGMPNNRFLAERTGGTYSTLKVQPAELEDSGVYFCASSQALQETQYFGPGTRLTVL.

Of note for this clone: Read sequence stops 3 residues before the CDR3 end, and the germline J gene provides the missing end. The V call is TRBV5-1, the J call TRBJ2-4, with 10 bases fitting TRBD1. CDR1 SGHRS and CDR2 YFSETQ come from the germline V gene. V shed 1 base, J shed 5 bases, and the junction held 12 bases outside the gene matches. The length of the CDR3 is 18 residues. The DNA read from the CDR3 is TGCGCCAGCAGCTTGAAGCTTGGGACAGGGGATGGAGAAAACATT. It is translated as CASSLKLGTGDGENI. The whole CDR3 sequence reads CASSLKLGTGDGENIQYF.